This T cell receptor beta chain was found in a study of blood T cells in healthy people across ages. Across the study: Template switching recovered approximately one barcoded beta molecule for every two T cells. Whole-study results and caveats: PBMCs left unsorted prevented a conclusive naive versus antigen-experienced comparison. Fewer expanded clones and more diversity marked long-lived versus aged donors.

On this clonotype: Antigen unknown.

A J-beta primer mix and a sample-barcoded 5' primer were used in a second PCR of about 6 to 12 cycles. Each CDR3 protein is one row after TCRdb ran MiXCR on the 5' RACE reads. The sample records around 620,000 distinct CDR3 sequences, roughly 29% being singletons. The CDR3 has 15 residues. V was cut by 6 bases and J by 3 bases, with 18 bases left in between. Looked up from germline, CDR1 is SGHRS and CDR2 is YFSETQ. Per-sample PBMC isolation yielded at least 6.5 million cells. The source of this sequence is a woman aged 65 to 85 in good health. The gene calls are TRBV5-1 and TRBJ2-5, with D tentatively TRBD1 or TRBD2 (5 bases each). Sequenced material: blood. CDR3 protein: CASKETPVGEETQYF. Written as DNA, the CDR3 is TGCGCCAGCAAGGAAACACCCGTGGGGGAAGAGACCCAGTACTTC.